Below, 30 T cell receptor beta chains from the same sample are listed, as sequenced in a study of beta chain features in type 1 diabetes. Sequencing targeted expressed TCRB transcripts, as all isolated RNA had been reverse transcribed. The protocol was immunoSEQ multiplex PCR, while the TCRdb copy is restricted to in-frame clones and leaves out a portion. The repertoire holds 810,000 or so clones, with roughly 17% as singletons. The sequencing input was naive CD4+ T cells from blood. The origin of the receptors is a woman between 18 and 30 years old in good health.

This clone came up a few times. V usage is TRBV7-8 and J usage is TRBJ2-1, with D unresolved. Trimming stripped 2 bases from V and 0 bases from J, with 8 bases between. The CDR3 totals 15 residues. Germline assignment: CDR1 SGHVS and CDR2 FQNEAQ. As DNA, the CDR3 is TGTGCCAGCAGCTTAACGGGTCTCTCCTACAATGAGCAGTTCTTC. It codes for CASSLTGLSYNEQFF. The variable domain in full, completed from reference TRBV7-8 and TRBJ2-1, reads GAGVSQSPRYKVAKRGQDVALRCDPISGHVSLFWYQQALGQGPEFLTYFQNEAQLDKSGLPSDRFFAERPEGSVSTLKIQRTQQEDSAVYLCASSLTGLSYNEQFFGPGTRLTVL.

The V gene is TRBV7-2, the J gene TRBJ2-7; the D gene could be TRBD1 or TRBD2 (5 bases each). V lost 5 bases and J 4 bases, leaving 18 bases between the germline ends. The CDR3 consists of 15 residues. The germline V gene has CDR1 SGHTA and CDR2 FQGNSA. The CDR3 is CASSLDLGVRYEQYF. The CDR3 DNA sequence: TGTGCCAGCAGCCTCGACTTGGGGGTTAGATACGAGCAGTACTTC.

This clone has only a few counts. This chain joins TRBV14 and TRBJ2-1; 10 bases match TRBD2. Trimming took 2 bases from V and 6 from J; bases not matched to a gene: 16. Germline CDR1 and CDR2: SGHDN and FVKESK. There are 19 residues in the CDR3. The CDR3 protein is CASSQLVAGGYGPRNEQFF. CDR3 DNA sequence: TGTGCCAGCAGCCAATTGGTAGCGGGAGGTTATGGCCCCCGCAATGAGCAGTTCTTC.

This clone has just a few counts. The J gene is TRBJ1-3, the V gene TRBV19; D is perhaps TRBD1 (5 bases). Trimming removed 10 bases at V and 0 bases at J, with 13 bases between. Germline CDR1 and CDR2: LNHDA and SQIVND (reference sequence). The CDR3 is made up of 14 amino acids. The CDR3 DNA sequence: TGTGCCACCCGACGGGGGGACTCTGGAAACACCATATATTTT. This codes for CATRRGDSGNTIYF.

V and J are TRBV28 and TRBJ2-1, with 12 nucleotides matching TRBD1. Germline loops: CDR1 MDHEN, CDR2 SYDVKM. CDR3 length: 17 residues. The junction had 7 bases not matched to a gene; V was cut back by 2 bases and J by 5 bases. CDR3: CASSLDLGTGGNNEQFF. The CDR3 bases are TGTGCCAGCAGTTTAGATCTCGGGACAGGGGGCAACAATGAGCAGTTCTTC.

The genes are TRBV7-6 and TRBJ1-3; D remains ambiguous. The CDR3 has 15 amino acids. Per germline, CDR1 SGHVS and CDR2 FNYEAQ. V lost 1 base, J lost 0 bases, and 7 bases lay in between. The CDR3 region has the DNA TGTGCCAGCAGCTTAGACGGGTTCTCTGGAAACACCATATATTTT. Its translation: CASSLDGFSGNTIYF. Looking up the rest from reference TRBV7-6 and TRBJ1-3 gives the full variable domain: GAGVSQSPRYKVTKRGQDVALRCDPISGHVSLYWYRQALGQGPEFLTYFNYEAQQDKSGLPNDRFSAERPEGSISTLTIQRTEQRDSAMYRCASSLDGFSGNTIYFGEGSWLTVV.

This clone appeared a few times. The V gene is TRBV13, the J gene TRBJ2-2; 14 bases are shared with TRBD2. The CDR3 spans 16 residues. After removal of 4 bases from V and 6 bases from J, the junction contained 4 bases not matched to a gene. CDR1 is PRHDT and CDR2 is FYEKMQ in the germline V gene (reference sequence). CDR3 sequence reads: CASSWRLAGGSGELFF. The DNA for the CDR3 is TGTGCCAGCAGCTGGAGACTAGCGGGAGGGTCCGGGGAGCTGTTTTTT.

This chain uses TRBV7-2 with TRBJ2-3; D might be TRBD1 (6 bases). CDR3 length: 16 amino acids. The germline V gene has CDR1 SGHTA and CDR2 FQGNSA. Trimming pared 7 bases from V and 0 bases from J, leaving 17 bases between. The DNA for the CDR3 is TGTGCCAGCATCCTTCGTCCGACAGGAAGCACAGATACGCAGTATTTT. This translates into CASILRPTGSTDTQYF.

The chain has TRBV7-8 and TRBJ2-1; D uncertain. The CDR3 is made up of 13 amino acids. The germline V and J ends were trimmed by 0 bases and 8 bases, with 8 bases remaining between them. Germline V gives CDR1 SGHVS, CDR2 FQNEAQ. This CDR3 reads CASSLASGHEQFF. CDR3 bases: TGTGCCAGCAGCTTAGCAAGTGGGCATGAGCAGTTCTTC.

The V gene is TRBV18, the J gene TRBJ2-4; unclear D gene. The germline CDR1 and CDR2 sequences are KGHSH and LQKENI. The CDR3 spans 14 residues. V dropped 4 bases and J dropped 0 bases, with 7 bases sitting between them. The CDR3, as DNA: TGTGCCAGCTCACAGTCACTAGCCAAAAACATTCAGTACTTC. It specifies CASSQSLAKNIQYF.

The chain uses TRBV6-5 and TRBJ1-2; 8 bases are a match to TRBD1. Trimming at V came to 5 bases and at J to 8 bases, leaving 10 bases not matched to a gene. This CDR3 is built from 14 residues. Germline V lookup: CDR1 MNHEY, CDR2 SVGAGI. CDR3 protein: CASSEMTGVYGYTF. CDR3 in DNA: TGTGCCAGCAGTGAAATGACAGGGGTTTACGGCTACACCTTC.

This rearrangement joins TRBV21-1 to TRBJ2-5. The J call may be faulty, since TRBJ2-7 better matches the DNA end. TRBV21-1 represents a pseudogene. The CDR3 totals 15 residues. The DNA for the CDR3 is TGTGCCAGCAGCGGTCAGGCGCGGTCTGGGTACGAGCAGTACTTC. This translates into CASSGQARSGYEQYF.

The rearrangement joins TRBV11-2 to TRBJ2-7; D is ambiguous. V dropped 1 base and J dropped 5 bases, with 3 bases sitting between them. CDR3 size: 11 residues. CDR1 SGHAT and CDR2 FQNNGV come from the germline V gene. CDR3 DNA sequence: TGTGCCAGCAGCTTAGCTAACGAGCAGTACTTC. This translates into CASSLANEQYF.

The chain uses TRBV18 and TRBJ2-1; TRBD1 aligns across 8 bases. This CDR3 contains 17 residues. V was pared by 3 bases and J by 0 bases, with 7 bases of the junction left unmatched. CDR1 and CDR2 (germline): KGHSH, LQKENI. DNA for the CDR3: TGTGCCAGCTCACCGGGACAGGCGAACCTCTCCTACAATGAGCAGTTCTTC. It yields the protein CASSPGQANLSYNEQFF.

V is TRBV19 and J is TRBJ2-1; 9 bases align to TRBD2. This CDR3 contains 14 residues. V lost 3 bases, J lost 4 bases, and 1 base stayed unmatched. The germline V gene encodes CDR1 LNHDA and CDR2 SQIVND (reference sequence). The CDR3 is CASSMAGGYNEQFF. The CDR3, as DNA: TGTGCCAGTAGTATGGCGGGAGGGTACAATGAGCAGTTCTTC. Complete variable domain (other parts from reference TRBV19 and TRBJ2-1): DGGITQSPKYLFRKEGQNVTLSCEQNLNHDAMYWYRQDPGQGLRLIYYSQIVNDFQKGDIAEGYSVSREKKESFPLTVTSAQKNPTAFYLCASSMAGGYNEQFFGPGTRLTVL.

As regards this clone: The same CDR3 can be traced to other DNA sequences in this sample. The genes are TRBV18 and TRBJ1-5; no reliable D call. The CDR3 extends over 12 amino acids. V lost 3 bases to trimming and J lost 4 bases, with 4 bases between them. The germline gives CDR1 KGHSH, CDR2 LQKENI. Here the CDR3 reads CASSPPNQPQHF. Here the CDR3 DNA reads TGTGCCAGCTCACCCCCAAATCAGCCCCAGCATTTT.

The gene calls are TRBV5-1 and TRBJ2-2; the match to TRBD2 covers 10 bases. This CDR3 is 16 amino acids long. Germline CDR1 and CDR2: SGHRS and YFSETQ. J was trimmed by 6 bases and V by 0 bases; bases with no gene match: 5. CDR3 amino acids: CASSLVTSGFAGELFF. Written as DNA, the CDR3 is TGCGCCAGCAGCTTGGTGACTAGCGGGTTCGCCGGGGAGCTGTTTTTT.

A few counts support this clone. CDR3 sequence (DNA): TGTGCCAGCAGCCTCGGACAGGGCAAACATGAAAAACTGTTTTTT. Translating it yields CASSLGQGKHEKLFF. V gene TRBV4-2 combines with J gene TRBJ1-4, with TRBD1 matching 8 bases. There are 15 residues in the CDR3. With V trimmed by 4 bases and J by 6 bases, 7 bases remained unmatched. The germline V gene encodes CDR1 LGHNA and CDR2 YNFKEQ.

This clone was observed a few times. The chain links TRBV9 to TRBJ1-4; D ambiguous. Trimming left V 4 bases short and J 7 bases short, with 14 bases between. CDR3 size: 14 residues. The V gene's germline CDR1 is SGDLS and CDR2 YYNGEE. In DNA form, the CDR3 reads TGTGCCAGCAGCAGAGGAGGGTTTTCTGAAAAACTGTTTTTT. It is translated as CASSRGGFSEKLFF.

Only a few counts were recorded for this clone. It may be a read error: a sequence one base away is much more abundant. J is TRBJ2-5 and V is TRBV14, with D unresolved. The CDR3 runs 11 residues. V was shortened by 5 bases and J by 4 bases, with 5 bases between the two germline ends. From germline, CDR1 is SGHDN and CDR2 FVKESK. CDR3 sequence reads: CASSVGETQYF. The CDR3 region has the DNA TGTGCCAGCAGCGTAGGAGAGACCCAGTACTTC. The variable domain in full, with the rest retrieved from reference TRBV14 and TRBJ2-5, is EAGVTQFPSHSVIEKGQTVTLRCDPISGHDNLYWYRRVMGKEIKFLLHFVKESKQDESGMPNNRFLAERTGGTYSTLKVQPAELEDSGVYFCASSVGETQYFGPGTRLLVL.

This clone turned up a few times. This chain uses TRBV7-2 with TRBJ2-3, with D unresolved. This CDR3 contains 14 residues. The germline V gene encodes CDR1 SGHTA and CDR2 FQGNSA. V dropped 1 base and J dropped 3 bases, with 8 bases sitting between them. This chain's CDR3 is CASSLGPATDTQYF. The CDR3 nucleotides are TGTGCCAGCAGCTTAGGTCCGGCTACAGATACGCAGTATTTT.

This clone was counted a few times. CDR3 residues: CASSTNTGELFF. Written as DNA, the CDR3 is TGTGCCAGCAGCACGAACACCGGGGAGCTGTTTTTT. The chain uses TRBV6-5 and TRBJ2-2; D remains unclear. Trimming removed 6 bases from V and 0 bases from J, with 2 bases in between. This CDR3 has 12 residues. Germline CDR1 is MNHEY and CDR2 is SVGAGI.

This clone turned up a few times. V usage is TRBV7-2 and J usage is TRBJ2-7, with 7 bases aligning to TRBD2. Germline lookup yields CDR1 SGHTA and CDR2 FQGNSA. CDR3 length equals 15 residues. V was pared by 2 bases and J by 3 bases, with 7 bases of the junction left unmatched. In nucleotides, the CDR3 is TGTGCCAGCAGCTTATGGGCTGGGGGGGTCTACGAGCAGTACTTC. It specifies CASSLWAGGVYEQYF.

A few counts support this clone. This chain uses TRBV11-1 with TRBJ2-1, with 8 positions matching TRBD2. This CDR3 contains 16 residues. Per the germline V gene, CDR1 is SGHAT and CDR2 is FQDESV (reference sequence). The V and J ends lost 0 bases and 2 bases, in that order; junction bases with no gene match: 3. DNA for the CDR3: TGTGCCAGCAGCTTAGCAGGAGCGGGAGCCTACAATGAGCAGTTCTTC. Protein product: CASSLAGAGAYNEQFF.

This clone has a handful of counts. The chain joins TRBV7-9 to TRBJ2-1; D remains unclear. Trimming removed 2 bases at V and 11 bases at J, with 10 bases between. Per germline, CDR1 SEHNR and CDR2 FQNEAQ (reference sequence). The CDR3 is 12 amino acids. The CDR3 DNA is TGTGCCAGCAGCTTAAATTCACACAAGCAGTTCTTC. Protein: CASSLNSHKQFF.

The chain uses TRBV28 and TRBJ2-5, with 9 bases lining up with TRBD1. The CDR3 is made up of 17 amino acids. Germline V gene data show CDR1 as MDHEN and CDR2 as SYDVKM. The ends lost 1 base at V and 5 bases at J; junction bases unmatched: 11. CDR3 amino acids: CASSLLFRTGVGETQYF. CDR3 DNA: TGTGCCAGCAGTTTATTGTTCCGGACAGGGGTGGGGGAGACCCAGTACTTC.

This clone has a handful of counts. V and J are TRBV28 and TRBJ1-4; tentatively, D is TRBD1 (5 bases). Trimming removed 5 bases at V and 8 bases at J, with 15 bases between. Germline values: CDR1 MDHEN, CDR2 SYDVKM. The CDR3 runs 14 residues. The CDR3 protein is CASSRVGVGEKLFF. The CDR3, as DNA: TGTGCCAGCAGTAGAGTGGGGGTCGGCGAAAAACTGTTTTTT.

This clone turned up a few times. CDR3 bases: TGTGCCAGCAGTCCTCCGACCTCTAGCTCCTACAATGAGCAGTTCTTC. This encodes CASSPPTSSSYNEQFF. V usage is TRBV28 and J usage is TRBJ2-1; D gene ambiguous. This CDR3 is 16 amino acids long. Germline loops: CDR1 MDHEN, CDR2 SYDVKM. V lost 5 bases, J lost 0 bases, and 14 bases lay in between.

The chain joins TRBV5-4 to TRBJ2-3; D not certain. V lost 3 bases to trimming and J lost 0 bases, with 8 bases between them. Germline CDR1 SGHNT, CDR2 YYREEE (reference sequence). The CDR3 totals 14 residues. DNA of the CDR3: TGTGCCAGCAGCTCCAGAAGTAGCACAGATACGCAGTATTTT. It yields the protein CASSSRSSTDTQYF.

This clone occurred a few times. The rearrangement uses TRBV4-3 and TRBJ2-2, with 9 positions matching TRBD2. This CDR3 region has 17 residues. V shed 0 bases, J shed 5 bases, and the junction held 7 bases outside the gene matches. The germline V gene encodes CDR1 LGHNA and CDR2 YSLEER. DNA of the CDR3: TGCGCCAGCAGCCAAGATGGTATGGGACTAGCAACCGGGGAGCTGTTTTTT. It encodes CASSQDGMGLATGELFF.